One and the same sample provided the 28 T cell receptor beta chains below, sequenced in a study of human T cells and chemical hapten exposure. The time point: pre-sensitization, week 0. Treatment reported: therapeutic diphenylcyclopropenone sensitization with weekly scalp DPC. TCRdb re-derived calls from the RACE reads in MiXCR, one entry per CDR3 protein. The sample shows 190,000 or so distinct CDR3 sequences, just under 30% of them seen only once. The sequenced sample was whole blood, obtained in connection with sensitization to the hapten diphenylcyclopropenone (DPC). These receptors originate from a woman aged 25 to 39 with alopecia areata. Some clones in this sample may be carry-over from other donors' samples.

This clonotype came up a few times. This sequence joins TRBV28 and TRBJ2-7; weak D call: TRBD1 (6 bases). Trimming took off 7 bases at V and 5 bases at J, with 24 bases between the two ends. The CDR3 consists of 16 residues. Germline assignment: CDR1 MDHEN and CDR2 SYDVKM. The CDR3, as DNA: TGTGCCAGCACCCCCTTTCTTGGCAGGGGTTCCCACGAGCAGTACTTC. This encodes CASTPFLGRGSHEQYF.

This chain joins TRBV20-1 and TRBJ2-5; TRBD2 matches 11 bases. Germline values: CDR1 DFQATT, CDR2 SNEGSKA (reference sequence). The length of the CDR3 is 14 residues. J lost 5 bases, V lost 4 bases, and 6 bases had no gene match. The CDR3 sequence: CSATELAGVETQYF. For the CDR3, the DNA is TGCAGTGCTACAGAACTAGCGGGAGTGGAGACCCAGTACTTC.

V and J are TRBV28 and TRBJ2-2; 9 bases agree with TRBD2. The ends lost 4 bases at V and 5 bases at J; junction bases unmatched: 5. There are 15 residues in the CDR3. The germline V gene has CDR1 MDHEN and CDR2 SYDVKM. As DNA, the CDR3 is TGTGCCAGCAGTTCAGCGGGAGGAGGAACCGGGGAGCTGTTTTTT. Translating gives CASSSAGGGTGELFF.

The chain is built from TRBV29-1 and TRBJ2-3; D perhaps matches TRBD1 (5 bases). CDR1 is SQVTM and CDR2 is ANQGSEA in the germline V gene. This CDR3 contains 13 residues. V was trimmed by 6 bases and J by 2 bases, leaving 12 bases between them. CDR3 bases: TGCAGCGTCCACCCCAGGGTCACAGATACGCAGTATTTT. This gives the protein CSVHPRVTDTQYF.

The chain couples TRBV27 to TRBJ2-5; D might be TRBD2 (7 bases). CDR3 length: 17 amino acids. Germline lookup yields CDR1 MNHEY and CDR2 SMNVEV (reference sequence). The V and J ends lost 2 bases and 2 bases respectively, with 18 bases between them. The CDR3 DNA reads as TGTGCCAGCAGTTTAACGGGCCCCGGGGGGCTACAAGAGACCCAGTACTTC. This gives the protein CASSLTGPGGLQETQYF.

This clonotype has ten or more counts. This rearrangement joins TRBV11-3 to TRBJ2-1; TRBD1 agrees at 9 bases. V lost 5 bases to trimming and J lost 9 bases; unmatched junction nucleotides: 8. The CDR3 length is 14 residues. Per the germline V gene, CDR1 is SGHNT and CDR2 is YENEEA. The CDR3 is CASSLSQGASEQFF. The CDR3, as DNA: TGTGCCAGCAGCCTATCACAGGGGGCGAGTGAGCAGTTCTTC.

The chain carries TRBV10-3 and TRBJ2-1; 7 bases fit TRBD2. This CDR3 comprises 16 residues. The V gene's germline CDR1 is ENHRY and CDR2 SYGVKD. The ends lost 1 base at V and 9 bases at J; junction bases unmatched: 12. The CDR3 coding sequence is TGTGCCATCAGTGAGTTTGGACTAGTGACGCCTAGTGAGCAGTTCTTC. Protein: CAISEFGLVTPSEQFF.

This chain joins TRBV2 and TRBJ2-4, with D perhaps TRBD2 (6 bases). Germline V CDR1 and CDR2: SNHLY, FYNNEI. V gave up 6 bases and J gave up 6 bases, with 15 bases separating them. This CDR3 has 14 residues. CDR3: CASSGTSTSNIQYF. CDR3 bases: TGTGCCAGCAGCGGGACTTCGACTTCAAACATTCAGTACTTC.

This clonotype was detected ten times or more. The chain joins TRBV5-4 to TRBJ1-1, with 8 bases identical to TRBD1. The CDR3 has 15 residues. Germline trimming cut 2 bases from V and 0 bases from J; bases unmatched to any gene: 3. Germline V lookup: CDR1 SGHNT, CDR2 YYREEE (reference sequence). The CDR3 DNA reads TGTGCCAGCAGCTTCGCAGGGGGCATGAACACTGAAGCTTTCTTT. It is translated as CASSFAGGMNTEAFF.

This clonotype was observed a few times. The gene calls are TRBV2 and TRBJ2-2; D might be TRBD1 (6 bases). This CDR3 comprises 15 residues. Looked up from germline, CDR1 is SNHLY and CDR2 is FYNNEI. The V gene lost 8 bases and the J gene lost 5 bases, with 18 bases spanning the gap. CDR3 sequence: CASRESRGDTGELFF. The CDR3 coding sequence is TGTGCCAGCCGAGAGAGCAGGGGTGATACCGGGGAGCTGTTTTTT. The full variable domain, in which reference TRBV2 and TRBJ2-2 provide the parts outside the CDR3, is EPEVTQTPSHQVTQMGQEVILRCVPISNHLYFYWYRQILGQKVEFLVSFYNNEISEKSEIFDDQFSVERPDGSNFTLKIRSTKLEDSAMYFCASRESRGDTGELFFGEGSRLTVL.

This clonotype showed up just a few times. The rearrangement uses TRBV5-6 and TRBJ1-1; D is ambiguous. Germline V lookup: CDR1 SGHDT, CDR2 YYEEEE. CDR3 size: 12 residues. Between the trimmed V and J ends, which lost 4 bases and 0 bases, there was a span of 4 bases. CDR3 region: CASSGVNTEAFF. CDR3 DNA sequence: TGTGCCAGCAGCGGAGTGAACACTGAAGCTTTCTTT. Based on the CDR3 plus reference TRBV5-6 and TRBJ1-1, the full variable domain is DAGVTQSPTHLIKTRGQQVTLRCSPKSGHDTVSWYQQALGQGPQFIFQYYEEEERQRGNFPDRFSGHQFPNYSSELNVNALLLGDSALYLCASSGVNTEAFFGQGTRLTVV.

The rearrangement uses TRBV7-9 and TRBJ1-1; 11 bases are shared with TRBD1. CDR1 SEHNR and CDR2 FQNEAQ come from the germline V gene (reference sequence). The CDR3 totals 14 residues. The J segment lost 5 bases and the V segment lost 5 bases, leaving 4 bases of the junction unmatched. The CDR3 DNA reads as TGTGCCAGCAGCGTAAGGGACAGGGGGACTGAAGCTTTCTTT. Protein product: CASSVRDRGTEAFF. The full variable domain, its missing parts supplied by reference TRBV7-9 and TRBJ1-1, is DTGVSQNPRHKITKRGQNVTFRCDPISEHNRLYWYRQTLGQGPEFLTYFQNEAQLEKSRLLSDRFSAERPKGSFSTLEIQRTEQGDSAMYLCASSVRDRGTEAFFGQGTRLTVV.

The J gene is TRBJ2-7, the V gene TRBV10-3; D gene uncertain. The CDR3 extends over 11 amino acids. Trimming cost V 3 bases and J 4 bases, with 4 bases left between them. CDR1 is ENHRY, CDR2 SYGVKD, per germline. In nucleotides, the CDR3 is TGTGCCATCAGTGATTGGTACGAGCAGTACTTC. It codes for CAISDWYEQYF.

The V gene is TRBV25-1, the J gene TRBJ1-1; possible D gene TRBD1, 5 bases. Trimming left V 6 bases short and J 8 bases short, with 19 bases between. The germline V gene encodes CDR1 MGHDK and CDR2 SYGVNS. This CDR3 is built from 14 residues. CDR3 protein: CASSPLGETREAFF. In nucleotides, the CDR3 is TGTGCCAGCAGCCCTTTAGGGGAGACCAGGGAAGCTTTCTTT. Full variable domain (missing parts from reference TRBV25-1 and TRBJ1-1): EADIYQTPRYLVIGTGKKITLECSQTMGHDKMYWYQQDPGMELHLIHYSYGVNSTEKGDLSSESTVSRIRTEHFPLTLESARPSHTSQYLCASSPLGETREAFFGQGTRLTVV.

In this sample, this clonotype turned up a few times. The chain is built from TRBV5-1 and TRBJ2-1; D gene ambiguous. Germline V gene sequence: CDR1 SGHRS, CDR2 YFSETQ. Trimming cost V 0 bases and J 5 bases, with 6 bases left between them. There are 13 residues in the CDR3. The DNA for the CDR3 is TGCGCCAGCAGCTTGGTCTGGGACAATGAGCAGTTCTTC. Amino acids: CASSLVWDNEQFF.

The gene calls are TRBV18 and TRBJ2-1, with TRBD2 matching over 15 bases. The CDR3 length is 16 residues. With V trimmed by 6 bases and J by 9 bases, 9 bases remained unmatched. CDR1 and CDR2 (germline): KGHSH, LQKENI. CDR3 loop: CASSRVAGLAGGEQFF. CDR3 sequence (DNA): TGTGCCAGCTCTAGAGTCGCGGGACTAGCGGGGGGTGAGCAGTTCTTC. The whole variable domain, remainder taken from reference TRBV18 and TRBJ2-1, is NAGVMQNPRHLVRRRGQEARLRCSPMKGHSHVYWYRQLPEEGLKFMVYLQKENIIDESGMPKERFSAEFPKEGPSILRIQQVVRGDSAAYFCASSRVAGLAGGEQFFGPGTRLTVL.

The V gene is TRBV6-2 or TRBV6-3, the J gene TRBJ1-4; perhaps TRBD1 as D (6 bases). V was cut by 4 bases and J by 7 bases, with 13 bases left in between. The CDR3 consists of 14 residues. CDR1 MNHEY and CDR2 SVGEGT come from the germline V gene. CDR3 in amino acids: CASSLSRGPEKLFF. In DNA, the CDR3 is TGTGCCAGCAGTTTATCCAGGGGACCTGAAAAACTGTTTTTT.

This clonotype has just a few counts. The J gene is TRBJ1-2, the V gene TRBV7-2; D unclear. Germline CDR1 and CDR2: SGHTA and FQGNSA. This CDR3 comprises 14 residues. V was pared by 5 bases and J by 0 bases, with 10 bases between. The CDR3 region is CASSPTRSNYGYTF. The CDR3 DNA reads as TGTGCCAGCAGCCCTACAAGGTCTAACTATGGCTACACCTTC. Drawing the rest from reference TRBV7-2 and TRBJ1-2, the complete variable domain is GAGVSQSPSNKVTEKGKDVELRCDPISGHTALYWYRQSLGQGLEFLIYFQGNSAPDKSGLPSDRFSAERTGGSVSTLTIQRTQQEDSAVYLCASSPTRSNYGYTFGSGTRLTVV.

The chain carries TRBV28 and TRBJ2-7, with 11 bases identical to TRBD1. The CDR3 extends over 16 amino acids. Germline lookup yields CDR1 MDHEN and CDR2 SYDVKM. The junction had 6 bases not matched to a gene; V was cut back by 3 bases and J by 2 bases. The CDR3 DNA reads as TGTGCCAGCAGTTTTATTGGGGACAGGGGGACCTACGAGCAGTACTTC. Residues: CASSFIGDRGTYEQYF.

V and J are TRBV5-1 and TRBJ2-1, with 13 bases that match TRBD2. The germline CDR1 and CDR2 sequences are SGHRS and YFSETQ. The CDR3 length is 15 residues. The trim removed 3 bases at V and 8 bases at J, leaving 5 bases unmatched. This chain's CDR3 is CASSSGTSGTDEQFF. The CDR3 coding sequence is TGCGCCAGCAGCTCCGGGACTAGCGGGACGGATGAGCAGTTCTTC.

A few counts support this clonotype. The rearrangement uses TRBV5-1 and TRBJ2-1; no clear D gene. The CDR3 has 17 residues. The V end was cut by 0 bases, the J end by 7 bases, with 20 bases between. Germline assignment: CDR1 SGHRS and CDR2 YFSETQ. The CDR3 nucleotides read TGCGCCAGCAGCTTGGAGATGATCAGCAGCTTTACAAATGAGCAGTTCTTC. Its protein product is CASSLEMISSFTNEQFF.

This chain joins TRBV29-1 and TRBJ1-2; 7 nucleotides align to TRBD1. Germline CDR1 reads SQVTM; CDR2 reads ANQGSEA. V lost 6 bases, J lost 8 bases, and 12 bases stayed unmatched. The CDR3 loop spans 13 amino acids. The CDR3 coding sequence is TGCAGCGTGGGTATAGGGGGCGCGAGAGGCTACACCTTC. Encoded protein: CSVGIGGARGYTF.

This clonotype was recorded a few times. The chain couples TRBV7-6 to TRBJ2-3; D is perhaps TRBD1 (6 bases). V lost 5 bases to trimming and J lost 1 base, with 10 bases between them. CDR1 is SGHVS and CDR2 is FNYEAQ in the germline V gene. The CDR3 covers 14 residues. CDR3 sequence reads: CASSTRQGTDTQYF. DNA of the CDR3: TGTGCCAGCAGCACGCGACAGGGCACAGATACGCAGTATTTT.

A few counts support this clonotype. V is TRBV28 and J is TRBJ2-3; D is uncertain. V lost 6 bases, J lost 1 base, and 11 bases lay in between. The CDR3 loop spans 14 amino acids. Germline-derived CDR1 and CDR2 are MDHEN and SYDVKM. CDR3 in DNA: TGTGCCAGCAGGAGTTTGGGCGGCACAGATACGCAGTATTTT. This sequence encodes CASRSLGGTDTQYF.

This chain links TRBV11-2 with TRBJ2-3, with D maybe TRBD2 (5 bases). The CDR3 is 13 amino acids. Trimming removed 1 base at V and 11 bases at J, with 13 bases between. Germline V lookup: CDR1 SGHAT, CDR2 FQNNGV. CDR3 coding DNA: TGTGCCAGCAGCTTAGTGACCTCCCGGGGGCAGTATTTT. Translating it yields CASSLVTSRGQYF.

The V and J genes are TRBV6-5 and TRBJ1-3; TRBD1 agrees at 8 bases. Germline CDR1 and CDR2: MNHEY and SVGAGI. The CDR3 contains 16 residues. The V and J ends lost 5 bases and 4 bases, in that order; junction bases with no gene match: 10. DNA for the CDR3: TGTGCCAGCAGTCGGGGGACAGGAGGGCGCGGAAACACCATATATTTT. It codes for CASSRGTGGRGNTIYF.

V and J are TRBV20-1 and TRBJ1-5; possible D gene TRBD1, 5 bases. Per the germline V gene, CDR1 is DFQATT and CDR2 is SNEGSKA (reference sequence). The V end was cut by 6 bases, the J end by 1 base, with 13 bases between. The CDR3 sequence is 14 residues long. The CDR3 nucleotides read TGCAGTGCGGAGGGGATGGGCAGCAATCAGCCCCAGCATTTT. It encodes CSAEGMGSNQPQHF.

The CDR3 loop reads CASSEGGYETQYF. The DNA of the CDR3 is TGCGCCAGCAGTGAGGGAGGTTACGAGACCCAGTACTTC. This chain connects TRBV10-1 to TRBJ2-5, with D perhaps matching TRBD2 (5 bases). V was trimmed by 2 bases and J by 5 bases, leaving 9 bases between them. The CDR3 has 13 amino acids. In germline, CDR1 is WNHNN, CDR2 SYGVQD (reference sequence).